This T cell receptor (beta chain) was obtained from a study of glioma-infiltrating T cells. Whole-study results and caveats: CDR3 overlap between tissue and blood was very small. Tissue-blood divergence was below expectation in non-neoplastic patients, above in gliomas.

The CDR3 runs 14 residues. V was cut by 4 bases and J by 3 bases, with 12 bases left in between. Germline V lookup: CDR1 KGHSH, CDR2 LQKENI. This clonotype was observed many times. The target antigen is unknown. Using RNA template, CDR3s of TCR alpha and beta were amplified with iRepertoire arm-PCR. In TCRdb, the multiplex PCR reads were re-called with MiXCR into one record per CDR3 protein. The table records 35,000 to 45,000 distinct CDR3 sequences, about 22% of them present only once. This clonotype originated in a human donor with low-grade glioma or glioblastoma, undergoing nonglioma brain surgery, or in good health (not recorded which). The genes are TRBV18 and TRBJ1-2; possibly TRBD1 for D (5 bases). What was sequenced was glioma tissue, nonneoplastic brain tissue, or PBMCs (not recorded which). CDR3 amino acids: CASSHNPTDYGYTF. The CDR3 DNA reads as TGTGCCAGCTCACATAATCCGACAGACTATGGCTACACCTTC.